The entry below gives a single TCR beta chain sequence along with its context. Its antigen is as yet unknown. This entry is derived from a study of cytomegalovirus exposure and HLA in healthy donors. Primers: 60 Vbeta forward and 13 Jbeta reverse. Using immunoSEQ multiplex PCR, the repertoire was profiled, and TCRdb retains in-frame clones only, with some absent. The repertoire consists of about 89,000 clones, with 67% occurring once and the leading ten covering around 1.9%. The V gene's germline CDR1 is WNHNN and CDR2 SYGVQD (reference sequence). Trimming stripped 3 bases from V and 3 bases from J, with 6 bases between. The CDR3 is 13 amino acids. The study, taken as a whole, reports: It has been reported that TCR beta sequences accurately predicted the HLA-A and HLA-B alleles of most subjects.

Input material: PBMCs. The sequence derives from a man aged 30 to 39 in good health and CMV-seronegative. The chain carries TRBV10-1 and TRBJ2-4; no reliable D call. The CDR3 sequence is CASSDQVKNIQYF. CDR3 in DNA: TGCGCCAGCAGTGATCAGGTCAAAAACATTCAGTACTTC.